This T cell receptor beta chain was profiled in a study of OX40 agonist ivuxolimab in advanced cancers. Whole-study context: People who had prior anti-PD-1, anti-PD-L1 or anti-CTLA-4 therapy could take part, and 35% to 50% had some.

The data were produced by immunoSEQ multiplex PCR, yet TCRdb's version contains in-frame clones alone and is incomplete. The data hold approximately 61,000 clones, with over 75% observed a single time. The CDR3 runs 14 residues. J gave up 9 bases and V 1 base, and 7 bases lay outside the gene matches. Germline loops: CDR1 LGHNA, CDR2 YSLEER. This material consisted of CD4+ or CD8+ T cells sorted from blood, taken in a trial of the OX40 agonist ivuxolimab. J is TRBJ2-3 and V is TRBV4-3; TRBD1 matches at 7 bases. The TCR comes from an adult with an advanced solid tumor such as melanoma, head and neck, liver or kidney cancer. The CDR3 here is CASSQATTGSTQYF. The CDR3 nucleotides are TGCGCCAGCAGCCAAGCAACGACAGGGTCCACGCAGTATTTT.